This T cell receptor (beta chain) stems from a study of T cells in Graves' hyperthyroidism and ophthalmopathy. Amplification of TCR beta CDR3 regions used RNA as the template. An initial round of RT-PCR targeting the TCR CDR3 relied on the HTBI primer set. Each CDR3 protein is one row after TCRdb ran MiXCR on the multiplex PCR reads. The repertoire holds around 600,000 distinct CDR3 sequences, with approximately 15% as singletons. This clonotype has ten or more counts. Between the trimmed V and J ends, which lost 1 base and 5 bases, there was a span of 8 bases. Germline V gene lookup returns CDR1 DFQATT and CDR2 SNEGSKA (reference sequence). The CDR3 has 12 residues.

What was sequenced was blood. The chain combines TRBV20-1 with TRBJ2-5; D not certain. The origin of this receptor is a woman aged 40 to 50 with Graves' ophthalmopathy. CDR3 residues: CSARASGETQYF. The CDR3 nucleotides read TGCAGTGCTAGAGCGTCCGGGGAGACCCAGTACTTC.